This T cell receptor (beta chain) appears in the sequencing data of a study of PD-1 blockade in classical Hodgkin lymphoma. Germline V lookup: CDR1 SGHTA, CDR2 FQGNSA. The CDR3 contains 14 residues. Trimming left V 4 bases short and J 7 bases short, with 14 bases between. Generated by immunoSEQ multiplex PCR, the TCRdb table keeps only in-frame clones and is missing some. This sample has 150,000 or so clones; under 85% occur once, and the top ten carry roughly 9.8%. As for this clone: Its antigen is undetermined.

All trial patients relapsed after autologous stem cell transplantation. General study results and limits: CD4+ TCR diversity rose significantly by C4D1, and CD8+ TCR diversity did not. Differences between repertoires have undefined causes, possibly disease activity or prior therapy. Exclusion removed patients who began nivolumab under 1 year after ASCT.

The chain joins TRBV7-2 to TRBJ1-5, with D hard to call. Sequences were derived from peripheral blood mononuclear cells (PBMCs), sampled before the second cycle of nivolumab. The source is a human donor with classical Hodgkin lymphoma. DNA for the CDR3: TGTGCCAGCAGCTCCCGCGTGGACGAACAGCCCCAGCATTTT. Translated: CASSSRVDEQPQHF.